The entry below describes one T cell receptor beta chain. These data are taken from a study of blood T cell repertoires in COVID-19. On the study more broadly: The United States, Italy and Spain provided the acute and convalescent COVID-19 samples. Sources were T cells, B-cell-depleted T cells, or PBMCs; the material itself was cDNA or gDNA.

Germline CDR1 is MDHEN and CDR2 is SYDVKM. V dropped 7 bases and J dropped 2 bases, with 11 bases sitting between them. The CDR3 runs to 13 residues. Authors' data handling: Estimation of nucleated cell counts was performed using reference gene primer amplification. Data came from immunoSEQ multiplex PCR; TCRdb stores just in-frame clones and leaves some out. V, J and clone size were drawn from that table, and D and trimming were deduced from the DNA. In the table there are about 51,000 clones, 75% to 90% of which are singletons. The chain carries TRBV28 and TRBJ1-2; D is unclear. This sequence was found in a man aged 55 to 70 with acute or convalescent COVID-19. Sequencing input: peripheral blood. This chain's CDR3 is CASTLRVNYGYTF. The CDR3 DNA reads TGTGCCAGCACGCTGAGAGTAAACTATGGCTACACCTTC.